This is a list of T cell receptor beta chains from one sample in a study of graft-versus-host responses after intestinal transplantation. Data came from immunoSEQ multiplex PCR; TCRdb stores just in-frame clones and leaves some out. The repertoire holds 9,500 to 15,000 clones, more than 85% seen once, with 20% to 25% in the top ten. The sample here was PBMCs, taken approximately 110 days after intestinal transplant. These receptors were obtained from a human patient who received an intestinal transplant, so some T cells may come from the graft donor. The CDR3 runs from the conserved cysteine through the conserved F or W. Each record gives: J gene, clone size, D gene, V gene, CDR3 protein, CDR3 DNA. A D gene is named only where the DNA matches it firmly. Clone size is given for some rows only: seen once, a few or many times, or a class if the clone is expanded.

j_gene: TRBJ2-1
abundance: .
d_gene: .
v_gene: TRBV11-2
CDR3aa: CASSLDGEQGPSYNEQFF
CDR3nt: TGTGCCAGCAGCTTAGATGGGGAGCAGGGCCCCTCCTACAATGAGCAGTTCTTC

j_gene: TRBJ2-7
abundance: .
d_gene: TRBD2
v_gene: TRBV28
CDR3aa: CASSSYLAGESYEQYF
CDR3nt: TGTGCCAGCAGTTCCTACCTAGCGGGAGAATCCTACGAGCAGTACTTC

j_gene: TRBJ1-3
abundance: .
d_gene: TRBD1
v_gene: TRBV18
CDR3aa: CASSPGTGPGNTIYF
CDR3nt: TGTGCCAGCTCACCTGGGACAGGGCCTGGAAACACCATATATTTT

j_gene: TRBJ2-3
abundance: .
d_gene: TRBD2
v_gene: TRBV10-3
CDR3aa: CAITSGQSRTDTQYF
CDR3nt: TGTGCCATCACTAGCGGCCAGAGTCGCACAGATACGCAGTATTTT

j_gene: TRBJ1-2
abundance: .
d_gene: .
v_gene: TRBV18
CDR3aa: CASSPLPDSDPNYGYTF
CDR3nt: TGTGCCAGCTCACCACTTCCGGACAGCGATCCTAACTATGGCTACACCTTC

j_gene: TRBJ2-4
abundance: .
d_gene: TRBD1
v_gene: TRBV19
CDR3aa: CASGQGGHIQYF
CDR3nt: TGTGCCAGTGGACAGGGGGGGCACATTCAGTACTTC

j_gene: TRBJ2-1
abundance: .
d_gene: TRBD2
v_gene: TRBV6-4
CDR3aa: CASSDTSGTSYNEQFF
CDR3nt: TGTGCCAGCAGTGACACTAGCGGGACTTCCTACAATGAGCAGTTCTTC

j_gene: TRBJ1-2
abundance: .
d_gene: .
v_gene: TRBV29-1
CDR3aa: CSVRSGRGYTF
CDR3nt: TGCAGCGTGCGCTCCGGGAGAGGCTACACCTTC

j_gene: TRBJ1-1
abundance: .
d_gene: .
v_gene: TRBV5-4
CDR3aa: CASSVSHGRTEAFF
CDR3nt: TGTGCCAGCAGCGTCAGCCACGGGAGGACTGAAGCTTTCTTT

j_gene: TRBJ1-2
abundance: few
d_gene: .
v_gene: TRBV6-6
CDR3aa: CASSYSSRYYGYTF
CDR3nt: TGTGCCAGCAGTTACTCCAGCCGTTACTATGGCTACACCTTC

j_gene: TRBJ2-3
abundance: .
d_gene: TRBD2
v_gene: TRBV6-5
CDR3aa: CASAGVTPTTDTQYF
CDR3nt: TGTGCCAGCGCGGGAGTGACCCCTACCACAGATACGCAGTATTTT

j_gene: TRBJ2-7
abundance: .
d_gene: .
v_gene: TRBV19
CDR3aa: CASSKRWSGSYEQYF
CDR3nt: TGTGCCAGTAGCAAACGATGGTCGGGATCCTACGAGCAGTACTTC

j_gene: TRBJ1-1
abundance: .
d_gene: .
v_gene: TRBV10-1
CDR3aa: CASKASGGNTEAFF
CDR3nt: TGCGCCAGCAAAGCCTCGGGGGGGAACACTGAAGCTTTCTTT

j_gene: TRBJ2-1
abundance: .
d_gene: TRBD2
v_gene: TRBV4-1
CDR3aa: CASSQVEGSGMGSYNEQFF
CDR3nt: TGCGCCAGCAGCCAAGTTGAGGGCAGCGGGATGGGTTCCTACAATGAGCAGTTCTTC

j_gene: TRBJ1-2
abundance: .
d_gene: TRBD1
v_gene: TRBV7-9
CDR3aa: CASRQGINGYTF
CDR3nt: TGTGCCAGCAGACAGGGGATTAATGGCTACACCTTC

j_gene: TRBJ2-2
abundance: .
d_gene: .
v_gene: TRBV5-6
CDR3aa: CASSLEWDMRAGELFF
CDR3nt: TGTGCCAGCAGCTTGGAGTGGGACATGAGGGCCGGGGAGCTGTTTTTT

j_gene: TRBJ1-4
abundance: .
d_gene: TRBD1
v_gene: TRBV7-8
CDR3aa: CASSPLWTGREKLFF
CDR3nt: TGTGCCAGCAGCCCTCTCTGGACAGGGCGCGAAAAACTGTTTTTT

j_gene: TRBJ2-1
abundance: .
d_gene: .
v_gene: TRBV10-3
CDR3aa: CAISKGETYNEQFF
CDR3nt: TGTGCCATCTCAAAGGGAGAGACCTACAATGAGCAGTTCTTC

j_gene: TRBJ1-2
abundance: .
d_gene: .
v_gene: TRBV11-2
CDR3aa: CASSLALAGERYGYTF
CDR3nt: TGTGCCAGCAGCTTAGCGTTGGCAGGGGAACGCTATGGCTACACCTTC

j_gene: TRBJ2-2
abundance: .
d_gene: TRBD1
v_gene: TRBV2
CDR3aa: CASMETGWNTGELFF
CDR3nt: TGTGCCAGCATGGAGACAGGGTGGAACACCGGGGAGCTGTTTTTT

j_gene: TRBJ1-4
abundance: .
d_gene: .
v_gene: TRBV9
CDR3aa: CASSVDGSTNEKLFF
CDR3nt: TGTGCCAGCAGCGTAGACGGATCAACTAATGAAAAACTGTTTTTT

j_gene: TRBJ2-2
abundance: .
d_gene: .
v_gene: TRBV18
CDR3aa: CASSLTGNTGELFF
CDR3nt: TGTGCCAGCTCATTGACCGGGAACACCGGGGAGCTGTTTTTT

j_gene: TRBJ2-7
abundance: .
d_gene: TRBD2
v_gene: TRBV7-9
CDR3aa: CASSLDLLAGELEQYF
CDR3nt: TGTGCCAGCAGCTTGGACCTACTAGCGGGAGAACTCGAGCAGTACTTC